The source of this TCR beta chain is a study of blood T cell repertoires in COVID-19. Study context: The samples span acute and convalescent COVID-19 from the United States, Italy and Spain.

The assay was immunoSEQ multiplex PCR, and TCRdb's table has in-frame clones only and misses some. The repertoire consists of about 200,000 clones, with around 79% occurring once and the leading ten covering around 5.9%. CDR3 length: 13 residues. CDR1 is SGHDN and CDR2 is FVKESK in the germline V gene. V dropped 4 bases and J dropped 8 bases, with 11 bases sitting between them. This TCR was sampled from a woman aged 40 to 50 with COVID-19, enrolled during active disease. This chain connects TRBV14 to TRBJ1-4, with D uncertain. The sequenced sample was peripheral blood. CDR3: CASSRGLSEKLFF. CDR3 DNA: TGTGCCAGCAGCCGCGGACTTTCCGAAAAACTGTTTTTT. The complete variable domain, with remaining parts taken from reference TRBV14 and TRBJ1-4, reads EAGVTQFPSHSVIEKGQTVTLRCDPISGHDNLYWYRRVMGKEIKFLLHFVKESKQDESGMPNNRFLAERTGGTYSTLKVQPAELEDSGVYFCASSRGLSEKLFFGSGTQLSVL.